This TCR beta chain is from a study of blood T cell repertoires in COVID-19. Germline CDR1 reads LNHDA; CDR2 reads SQIVND (reference sequence). There are 14 residues in the CDR3. Between the trimmed V and J ends, which lost 6 bases and 7 bases, there was a span of 18 bases. This table comes from immunoSEQ multiplex PCR, and its TCRdb copy is limited to in-frame clones, with some not included. The sample lists almost 400,000 clones, just under 90% occurring once. The source material was PBMCs or T cells enriched from blood (not recorded which). The receptor comes from a woman aged 30 to 39 who had recovered from COVID-19. The chain links TRBV19 to TRBJ1-2; D may be TRBD1 (6 bases). The CDR3 region has the DNA TGTGCCAGTAGCCTTCCCGACAGGCTTGTTGGCTACACCTTC. Translation gives CASSLPDRLVGYTF. Based on the CDR3 plus reference TRBV19 and TRBJ1-2, the full variable domain is DGGITQSPKYLFRKEGQNVTLSCEQNLNHDAMYWYRQDPGQGLRLIYYSQIVNDFQKGDIAEGYSVSREKKESFPLTVTSAQKNPTAFYLCASSLPDRLVGYTFGSGTRLTVV.